The sequence of this T cell receptor beta chain was determined in a study of cytomegalovirus exposure and HLA in healthy donors. The V gene lost 5 bases and the J gene lost 2 bases, with 9 bases spanning the gap. CDR3 length: 13 amino acids. Germline V gives CDR1 SGHTA, CDR2 FQGNSA. Sequenced by immunoSEQ multiplex PCR; TCRdb stores in-frame clones only, minus some. The table includes approximately 210,000 clones, around 88% detected once. Source material: PBMCs. The clonotype comes from a woman between 18 and 29 years old in good health and CMV-seronegative. This chain connects TRBV7-2 to TRBJ1-2, with a possible D match to TRBD1 (5 bases). CDR3 amino acids: CASSPDSNYGYTF. The CDR3 nucleotides read TGTGCCAGCAGCCCCGACAGCAACTATGGCTACACCTTC.